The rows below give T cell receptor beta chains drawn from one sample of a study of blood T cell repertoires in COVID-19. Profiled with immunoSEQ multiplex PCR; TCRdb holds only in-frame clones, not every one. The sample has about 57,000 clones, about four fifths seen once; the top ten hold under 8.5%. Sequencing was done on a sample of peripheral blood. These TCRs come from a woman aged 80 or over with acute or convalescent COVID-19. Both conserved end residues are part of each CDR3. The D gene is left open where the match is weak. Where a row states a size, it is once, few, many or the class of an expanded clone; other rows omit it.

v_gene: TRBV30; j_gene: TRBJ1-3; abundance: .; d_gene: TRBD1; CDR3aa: CACSAPTGAFSGNTIYF; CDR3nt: TGTGCCTGCTCCGCCCCGACAGGGGCCTTCTCTGGAAACACCATATATTTT
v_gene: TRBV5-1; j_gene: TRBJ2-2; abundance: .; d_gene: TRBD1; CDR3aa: CASSRDSATNTGELFF; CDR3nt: TGCGCCAGCAGCCGGGACAGCGCTACGAACACCGGGGAGCTGTTTTTT
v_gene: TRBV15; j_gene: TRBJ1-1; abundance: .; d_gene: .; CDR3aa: CATSREGGSTEAFF; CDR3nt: TGTGCCACCAGCAGAGAGGGGGGGAGCACTGAAGCTTTCTTT
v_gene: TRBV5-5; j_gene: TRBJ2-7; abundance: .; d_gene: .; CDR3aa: CASSPGTNPYEQYF; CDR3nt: TGTGCCAGCAGCCCAGGAACGAATCCCTACGAGCAGTACTTC
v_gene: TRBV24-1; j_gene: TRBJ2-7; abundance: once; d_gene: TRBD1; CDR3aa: CATSSGQGEGEQYF; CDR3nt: TGTGCCACCAGTTCGGGACAGGGCGAAGGCGAGCAGTACTTC
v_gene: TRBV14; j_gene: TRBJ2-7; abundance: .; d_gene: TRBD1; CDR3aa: CASSDQTGKYVEQYF; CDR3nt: TGTGCCAGCAGCGATCAGACAGGGAAGTATGTCGAGCAGTACTTC
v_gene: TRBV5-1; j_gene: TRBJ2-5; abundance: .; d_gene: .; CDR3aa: CASSLEAGVGALQETQYF; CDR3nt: TGCGCCAGCAGCTTGGAAGCAGGGGTGGGGGCCCTTCAAGAGACCCAGTACTTC
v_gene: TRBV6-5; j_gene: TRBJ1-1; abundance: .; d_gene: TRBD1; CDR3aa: CASSYSIRGPGTEAFF; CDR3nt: TGTGCCAGCAGTTACTCCATCAGGGGGCCGGGCACTGAAGCTTTCTTT
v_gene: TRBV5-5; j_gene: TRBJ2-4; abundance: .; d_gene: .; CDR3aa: CASSFSGDIQYF; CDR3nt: TGTGCCAGCAGCTTTTCAGGGGACATTCAGTACTTC
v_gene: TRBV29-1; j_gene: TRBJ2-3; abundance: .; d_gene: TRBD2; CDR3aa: CSVRPFSGRSTDTQYF; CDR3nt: TGCAGCGTTCGGCCTTTCAGCGGGAGAAGCACAGATACGCAGTATTTT